This T cell receptor (beta chain) was sequenced for a study of cytomegalovirus exposure and HLA in healthy donors. Amplification used 60 Vbeta primers and 13 Jbeta primers. Profiling relied on immunoSEQ multiplex PCR, and the TCRdb table lists in-frame clones only, not all of them. The sample carries 60,000 to 75,000 clones, roughly nine tenths recorded once. This clone appeared once. The receptor comes from a woman aged 25 to 39 in good health and CMV-seropositive. The sample consisted of PBMCs.

The CDR3 is CASSVGTTYGYTF. DNA for the CDR3: TGTGCCAGCAGCGTAGGCACTACCTATGGCTACACCTTC. The chain carries TRBV9 and TRBJ1-2; D not resolved. Trimming stripped 0 bases from V and 4 bases from J, with 7 bases between. Germline CDR1 reads SGDLS; CDR2 reads YYNGEE. This CDR3 is built from 13 residues.